This is a list of T cell receptor beta chains from one sample in a study of shared clonotypes between healthy human individuals. Here immunoSEQ multiplex PCR was the method, and the copy in TCRdb shows in-frame clones only, minus some. Seen here are about 230,000 clones, 65% observed once, and the top ten hold 11%. What was sequenced was memory CD4+ T cells sorted from blood. The origin of the receptors is a man younger than 45 in good health. Each CDR3 is given without its conserved first and last residue. A D gene is named only where the DNA matches it firmly.

v_call: TRBV6-1; d_call: .; j_call: TRBJ2-7; cdr3_aa: ASRGDLGEQY
v_call: TRBV27; d_call: .; j_call: TRBJ2-7; cdr3_aa: ASSFGIKSTEQY
v_call: TRBV11-2; d_call: .; j_call: TRBJ2-7; cdr3_aa: ASSSVKGPSYEQY
v_call: TRBV18; d_call: .; j_call: TRBJ1-2; cdr3_aa: ASSPQKRVSGYT
v_call: TRBV7-9; d_call: TRBD2; j_call: TRBJ2-2; cdr3_aa: ASSLFSGRADGELF
v_call: TRBV2; d_call: .; j_call: TRBJ2-5; cdr3_aa: ASSVGETQY
v_call: TRBV19; d_call: .; j_call: TRBJ2-1; cdr3_aa: ASSIYPGPNEQF
v_call: TRBV7-2; d_call: .; j_call: TRBJ1-2; cdr3_aa: ASSLEPGQGYT
v_call: TRBV5-1; d_call: .; j_call: TRBJ1-2; cdr3_aa: ASSSDSYYGYT
v_call: TRBV19; d_call: TRBD2; j_call: TRBJ2-3; cdr3_aa: ASSTGSGSRSTDTQY
v_call: TRBV15; d_call: .; j_call: TRBJ2-7; cdr3_aa: ATSREVGTYEQY
v_call: TRBV5-1; d_call: .; j_call: TRBJ2-1; cdr3_aa: ASSLTSPRLNEQF
v_call: TRBV6-6; d_call: TRBD1; j_call: TRBJ2-3; cdr3_aa: ASRTGGDTQY
v_call: TRBV7-1; d_call: .; j_call: TRBJ2-1; cdr3_aa: ASSSSTPSYNEQF
v_call: TRBV5-1; d_call: .; j_call: TRBJ2-1; cdr3_aa: ASSLPVNNEQF
v_call: TRBV6-1; d_call: .; j_call: TRBJ2-7; cdr3_aa: ASNLGLGPYEQY
v_call: TRBV18; d_call: .; j_call: TRBJ2-3; cdr3_aa: ASSHRVKMTDTQY
v_call: TRBV6-5; d_call: TRBD2; j_call: TRBJ2-2; cdr3_aa: ASSPGLAGTGELF
v_call: TRBV13; d_call: TRBD2; j_call: TRBJ2-2; cdr3_aa: ASSLRLRGLGDTGELF
v_call: TRBV10-1; d_call: TRBD1; j_call: TRBJ2-3; cdr3_aa: ASSRDRGTDTQY
v_call: TRBV18; d_call: TRBD1; j_call: TRBJ2-4; cdr3_aa: ASSPPGTGAVFRDQY
v_call: TRBV10-3; d_call: TRBD1; j_call: TRBJ1-1; cdr3_aa: AISEGGGFTEAF
v_call: TRBV2; d_call: .; j_call: TRBJ2-1; cdr3_aa: ASSTIGQPYNEQF
v_call: TRBV29-1; d_call: .; j_call: TRBJ2-7; cdr3_aa: SVSEGAYEQY
v_call: TRBV7-2; d_call: TRBD2; j_call: TRBJ2-7; cdr3_aa: ASSLAGTSRGYEQY
v_call: TRBV5-1; d_call: .; j_call: TRBJ2-5; cdr3_aa: ASSLAPEETQY
v_call: TRBV5-6; d_call: .; j_call: TRBJ1-1; cdr3_aa: ASSLGGQNTEAF
v_call: TRBV27; d_call: .; j_call: TRBJ2-3; cdr3_aa: ASSPRATDTQY
v_call: TRBV18; d_call: .; j_call: TRBJ1-5; cdr3_aa: ASSPGRLNQPQH
v_call: TRBV5-1; d_call: .; j_call: TRBJ2-2; cdr3_aa: ASSLRQGLNTGELF
v_call: TRBV7-9; d_call: TRBD1; j_call: TRBJ2-1; cdr3_aa: ASSPIIGTGSSYNEQF
v_call: TRBV9; d_call: .; j_call: TRBJ2-7; cdr3_aa: ASSVGTVSSYEQY
v_call: TRBV5-1; d_call: TRBD2; j_call: TRBJ2-5; cdr3_aa: ASSALLAGVQETQY
v_call: TRBV29-1; d_call: .; j_call: TRBJ2-1; cdr3_aa: SVGHNEQF
v_call: TRBV5-1; d_call: .; j_call: TRBJ1-2; cdr3_aa: ASSLDGASYYGYT
v_call: TRBV7-8; d_call: .; j_call: TRBJ2-3; cdr3_aa: ASSSERERDTQY
v_call: TRBV6-1; d_call: TRBD2; j_call: TRBJ2-7; cdr3_aa: ASSERGDYEQY
v_call: TRBV28; d_call: .; j_call: TRBJ2-5; cdr3_aa: ASRTPLLAQY
v_call: TRBV7-6; d_call: TRBD1; j_call: TRBJ2-4; cdr3_aa: ASSPGTGGNIQY
v_call: TRBV5-1; d_call: .; j_call: TRBJ1-1; cdr3_aa: ASNREGLGEAF
v_call: TRBV2; d_call: .; j_call: TRBJ1-5; cdr3_aa: ASSVLGRQPQH
v_call: TRBV4-1; d_call: .; j_call: TRBJ2-7; cdr3_aa: ASSSTPGPSYEQY
v_call: TRBV10-3; d_call: .; j_call: TRBJ2-1; cdr3_aa: AISEPAGQSYNEQF
v_call: TRBV18; d_call: TRBD2; j_call: TRBJ2-7; cdr3_aa: ASSPGGTRAHEQY
v_call: TRBV18; d_call: .; j_call: TRBJ2-7; cdr3_aa: ASSPPEAGPFAEQY
v_call: TRBV4-3; d_call: .; j_call: TRBJ2-7; cdr3_aa: ASSQESRGSEQY
v_call: TRBV7-6; d_call: TRBD2; j_call: TRBJ2-5; cdr3_aa: ASSVNSGRMKETQY
v_call: TRBV6-5; d_call: TRBD1; j_call: TRBJ2-7; cdr3_aa: ASSYVGQEV
v_call: TRBV5-8; d_call: .; j_call: TRBJ2-5; cdr3_aa: ASSDNGGPQETQY
v_call: TRBV27; d_call: TRBD1; j_call: TRBJ1-4; cdr3_aa: ASSPRQGPSEKLF
v_call: TRBV25-1; d_call: .; j_call: TRBJ1-1; cdr3_aa: ASSDSDRGPGGAEAF
v_call: TRBV5-6; d_call: TRBD2; j_call: TRBJ2-2; cdr3_aa: ASSPLAERDTGELF
v_call: TRBV10-3; d_call: .; j_call: TRBJ2-7; cdr3_aa: AISVGAYEQY
v_call: TRBV10-3; d_call: TRBD1; j_call: TRBJ2-1; cdr3_aa: AISDPPGARGPYNEQF
v_call: TRBV5-1; d_call: TRBD1; j_call: TRBJ2-3; cdr3_aa: ASSLMLGRGPLSDTQY